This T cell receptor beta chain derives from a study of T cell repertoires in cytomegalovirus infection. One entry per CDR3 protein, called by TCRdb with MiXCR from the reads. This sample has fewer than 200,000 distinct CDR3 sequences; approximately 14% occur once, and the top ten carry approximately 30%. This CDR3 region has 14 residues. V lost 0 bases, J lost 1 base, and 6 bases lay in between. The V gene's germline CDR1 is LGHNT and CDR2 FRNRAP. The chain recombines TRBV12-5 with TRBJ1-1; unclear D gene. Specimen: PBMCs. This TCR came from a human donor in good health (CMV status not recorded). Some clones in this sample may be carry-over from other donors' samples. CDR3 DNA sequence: TGTGCTAGTGGTTTGGTTGGCACGAACACTGAAGCTTTCTTT. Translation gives CASGLVGTNTEAFF.